In its sample, the clone carrying this TCR beta chain was seen many times. Its antigen is as yet unknown. TCRdb re-called the 5' RACE reads with MiXCR, one entry per CDR3 protein. The data hold approximately 41,000 distinct CDR3 sequences, with approximately 14% observed a single time. Germline loops: CDR1 SGHAT, CDR2 FQNNGV. This CDR3 has 18 amino acids. Unmatched junction bases numbered 4, after V lost 1 base and J lost 1 base. This entry comes from a study of neurological immune-mediated disorders. Study-level findings and limits: Expansion of TCR clones was greatest in HTLV-1-associated myelopathy and smallest in multiple sclerosis, where it fell below that of healthy controls.

This chain uses TRBV11-2 with TRBJ2-3; 14 positions match TRBD2. The sample comprised CD4+ T cells from blood. This clonotype was obtained from an older woman with HTLV-1-associated myelopathy (HAM/TSP). In nucleotides, the CDR3 is TGTGCCAGCAGCTTAGGGGTGACTAGCGGGGGGGGCACAGATACGCAGTATTTT. This codes for CASSLGVTSGGGTDTQYF.